This entry is about one T cell receptor beta chain. Its antigen remains unidentified. The data were produced by immunoSEQ multiplex PCR, yet TCRdb's version contains in-frame clones alone and is incomplete. The sample has some 50,000 clones; 70% to 90% are singletons. This sample stems from a study of radiotherapy plus CTLA-4 blockade in lung cancer. Regarding the study as a whole: Early blood T cell clone changes and increased post-radiation serum interferon-beta were reportedly the strongest response predictors. Some TCR clones had been derived from tumors. These clones expanded in peripheral blood after radiotherapy plus ipilimumab.

Focal radiation plus CTLA-4 blockade with ipilimumab was given to patients with chemo-refractory metastatic non-small-cell lung cancer. The origin of this receptor is a human donor with non-small cell lung cancer whose response to radiotherapy plus ipilimumab could not be evaluated. Sequenced here: peripheral blood, sampled from a patient treated with radiotherapy plus ipilimumab.

The CDR3 is CASRPGTVNTEAFF. CDR3 nucleotides: TGTGCCAGCAGGCCCGGGACAGTGAACACTGAAGCTTTCTTT. This rearrangement joins TRBV6-6 to TRBJ1-1; 7 nucleotides agree with TRBD1. V lost 6 bases, J lost 0 bases, and 4 bases stayed unmatched. The germline gives CDR1 MNHNY, CDR2 SVGAGI (reference sequence). This CDR3 comprises 14 residues.